This T cell receptor beta chain was recorded in a study of blood T cells in healthy people across ages. This clonotype was seen a few times. The CDR3 spans 14 residues. Per germline, CDR1 LGHDT and CDR2 YNNKEL (reference sequence). V was cut by 1 base and J by 5 bases, with 11 bases left in between. For the second PCR, which ran for roughly 6 to 12 cycles, a sample-barcoded 5' primer and a J-beta primer mix were used. MiXCR, applied by TCRdb to the 5' RACE reads, yields one record per CDR3 protein. The data contain some 1.7 million distinct CDR3 sequences, roughly 28% of them singletons. The source material was blood. The V call is TRBV3-1, the J call TRBJ1-1; no definite D call. This clonotype was sampled from a woman between 25 and 40 years old in good health. The CDR3 coding sequence is TGTGCCAGCAGCCAAGGAGGGTTGTATACTGAAGCTTTCTTT. This sequence encodes CASSQGGLYTEAFF.